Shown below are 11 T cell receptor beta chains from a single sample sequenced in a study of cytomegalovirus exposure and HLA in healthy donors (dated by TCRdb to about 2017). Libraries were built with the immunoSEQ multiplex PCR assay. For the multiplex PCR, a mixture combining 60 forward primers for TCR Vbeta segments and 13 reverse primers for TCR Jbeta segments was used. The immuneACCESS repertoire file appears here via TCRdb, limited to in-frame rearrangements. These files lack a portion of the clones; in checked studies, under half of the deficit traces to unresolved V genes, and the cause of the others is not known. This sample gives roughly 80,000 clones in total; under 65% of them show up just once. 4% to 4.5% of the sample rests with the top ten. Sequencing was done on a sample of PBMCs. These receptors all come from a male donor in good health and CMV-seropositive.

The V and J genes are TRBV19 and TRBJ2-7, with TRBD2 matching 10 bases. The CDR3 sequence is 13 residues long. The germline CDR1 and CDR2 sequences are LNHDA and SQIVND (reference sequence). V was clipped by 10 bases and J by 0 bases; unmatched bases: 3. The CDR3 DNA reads TGTGCCACGGCTAGCGGGAGCTCCTACGAGCAGTACTTC. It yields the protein CATASGSSYEQYF.

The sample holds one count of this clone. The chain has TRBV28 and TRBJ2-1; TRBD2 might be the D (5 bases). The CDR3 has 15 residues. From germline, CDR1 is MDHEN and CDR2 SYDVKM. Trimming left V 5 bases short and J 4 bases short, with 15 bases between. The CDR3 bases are TGTGCCAGCAGTCCCTTCCGGGAAATGTACAATGAGCAGTTCTTC. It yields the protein CASSPFREMYNEQFF.

CDR3 amino acids: CASSFRGLMNTEAFF. The CDR3 bases are TGTGCCAGCAGTTTTAGGGGCCTAATGAACACTGAAGCTTTCTTT. V gene TRBV28 combines with J gene TRBJ1-1, with TRBD1 as a possible D gene (5 bases). The V and J ends lost 3 bases and 0 bases respectively, with 11 bases between them. The germline CDR1 and CDR2 sequences are MDHEN and SYDVKM. The CDR3 runs 15 residues.

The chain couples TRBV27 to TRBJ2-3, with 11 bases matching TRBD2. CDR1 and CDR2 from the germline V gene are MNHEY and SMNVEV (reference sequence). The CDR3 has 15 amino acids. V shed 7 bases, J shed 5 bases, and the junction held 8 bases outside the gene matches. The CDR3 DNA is TGTGCCAGCACCTATAGCGGGGGGGAGATAGATACGCAGTATTTT. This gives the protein CASTYSGGEIDTQYF.

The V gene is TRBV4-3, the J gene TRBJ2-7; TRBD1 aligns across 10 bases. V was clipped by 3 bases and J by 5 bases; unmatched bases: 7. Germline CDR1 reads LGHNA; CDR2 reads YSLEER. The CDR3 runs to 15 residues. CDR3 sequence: CASSHGQGEPHEQYF. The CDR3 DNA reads TGCGCCAGCAGCCACGGACAGGGGGAACCCCACGAGCAGTACTTC.

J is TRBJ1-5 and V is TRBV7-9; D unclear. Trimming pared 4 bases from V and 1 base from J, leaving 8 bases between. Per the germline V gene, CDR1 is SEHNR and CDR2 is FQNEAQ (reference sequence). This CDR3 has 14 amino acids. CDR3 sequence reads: CASSSGGSNQPQHF. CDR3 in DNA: TGTGCCAGCAGCTCGGGAGGGAGCAATCAGCCCCAGCATTTT.

The CDR3 loop reads CASSLEFWQGGETQYF. CDR3 DNA: TGTGCCAGCAGCTTAGAATTCTGGCAGGGAGGGGAGACCCAGTACTTC. The V and J genes are TRBV7-2 and TRBJ2-5, with TRBD2 matching 7 bases. CDR1 and CDR2 from the germline V gene are SGHTA and FQGNSA. V trimming: 1 base; J trimming: 5 bases; junction bases outside the gene matches: 10. The length of the CDR3 is 16 residues. The complete variable domain, with remaining parts taken from reference TRBV7-2 and TRBJ2-5, reads GAGVSQSPSNKVTEKGKDVELRCDPISGHTALYWYRQSLGQGLEFLIYFQGNSAPDKSGLPSDRFSAERTGGSVSTLTIQRTQQEDSAVYLCASSLEFWQGGETQYFGPGTRLLVL.

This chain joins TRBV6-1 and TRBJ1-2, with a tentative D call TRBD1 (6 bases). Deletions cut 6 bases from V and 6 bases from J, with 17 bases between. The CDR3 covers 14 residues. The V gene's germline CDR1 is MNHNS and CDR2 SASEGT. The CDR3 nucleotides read TGTGCCAGCAGGATGACAGGAGTCCCTGATGGCTACACCTTC. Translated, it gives CASRMTGVPDGYTF.

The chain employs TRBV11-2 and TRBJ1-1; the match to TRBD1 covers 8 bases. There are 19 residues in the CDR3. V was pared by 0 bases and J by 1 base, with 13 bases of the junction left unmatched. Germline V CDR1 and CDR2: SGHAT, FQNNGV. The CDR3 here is CASSLDGIGAGGTNTEAFF. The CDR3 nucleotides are TGTGCCAGCAGCTTAGATGGCATCGGGGCAGGGGGCACGAACACTGAAGCTTTCTTT.

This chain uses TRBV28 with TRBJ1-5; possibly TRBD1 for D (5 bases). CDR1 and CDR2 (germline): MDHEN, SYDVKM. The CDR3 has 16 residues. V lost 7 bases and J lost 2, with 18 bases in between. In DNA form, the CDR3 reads TGTGCCAGCAAACCGCGGGACTTTAAAGGCAATCAGCCCCAGCATTTT. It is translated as CASKPRDFKGNQPQHF.

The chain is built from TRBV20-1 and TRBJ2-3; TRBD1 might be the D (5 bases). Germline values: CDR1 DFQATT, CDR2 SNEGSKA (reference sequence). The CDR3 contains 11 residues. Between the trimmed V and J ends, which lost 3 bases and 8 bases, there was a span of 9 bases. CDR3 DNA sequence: TGCAGTGCTAGGACAGCAGTTACGCAGTATTTT. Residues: CSARTAVTQYF.